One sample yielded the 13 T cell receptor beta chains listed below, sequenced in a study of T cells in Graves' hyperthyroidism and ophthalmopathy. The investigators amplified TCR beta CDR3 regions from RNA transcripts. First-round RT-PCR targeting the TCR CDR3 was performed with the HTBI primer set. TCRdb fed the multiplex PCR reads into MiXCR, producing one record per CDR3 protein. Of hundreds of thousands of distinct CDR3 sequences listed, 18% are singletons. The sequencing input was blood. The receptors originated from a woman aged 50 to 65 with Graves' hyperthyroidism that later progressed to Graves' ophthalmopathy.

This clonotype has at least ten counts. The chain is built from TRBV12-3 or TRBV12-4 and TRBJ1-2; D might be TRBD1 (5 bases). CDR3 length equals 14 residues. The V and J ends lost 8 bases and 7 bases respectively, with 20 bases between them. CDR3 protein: CASGRGSRSRGYTF. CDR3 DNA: TGTGCCAGCGGCCGGGGCAGTCGAAGTCGTGGCTACACCTTC.

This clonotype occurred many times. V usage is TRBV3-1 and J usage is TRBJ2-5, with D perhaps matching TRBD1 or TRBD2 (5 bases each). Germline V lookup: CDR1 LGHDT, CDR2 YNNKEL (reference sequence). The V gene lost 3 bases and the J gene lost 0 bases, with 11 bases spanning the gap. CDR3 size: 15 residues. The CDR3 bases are TGTGCCAGCAGCCACTTAGGGGACGACCAAGAGACCCAGTACTTC. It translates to CASSHLGDDQETQYF.

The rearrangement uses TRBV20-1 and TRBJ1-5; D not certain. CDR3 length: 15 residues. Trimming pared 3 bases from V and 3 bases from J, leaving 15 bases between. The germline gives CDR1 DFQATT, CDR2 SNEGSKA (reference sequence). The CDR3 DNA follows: TGCAGTGCTAGTTCGGACGGGCAGGACAATCAGCCCCAGCATTTT. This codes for CSASSDGQDNQPQHF.

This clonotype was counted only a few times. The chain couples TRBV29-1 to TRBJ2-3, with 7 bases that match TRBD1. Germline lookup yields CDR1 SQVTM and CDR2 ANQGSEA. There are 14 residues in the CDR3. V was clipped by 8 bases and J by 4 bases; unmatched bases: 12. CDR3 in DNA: TGCAGCTCAAGGGGGCGGGCCGCGGCAGATACGCAGTATTTT. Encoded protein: CSSRGRAAADTQYF.

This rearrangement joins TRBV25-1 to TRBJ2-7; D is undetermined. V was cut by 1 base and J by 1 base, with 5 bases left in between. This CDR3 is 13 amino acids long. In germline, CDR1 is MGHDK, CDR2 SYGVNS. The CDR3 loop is CASSESRSYEQYF. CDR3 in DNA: TGTGCCAGCAGTGAATCGCGTTCCTACGAGCAGTACTTC.

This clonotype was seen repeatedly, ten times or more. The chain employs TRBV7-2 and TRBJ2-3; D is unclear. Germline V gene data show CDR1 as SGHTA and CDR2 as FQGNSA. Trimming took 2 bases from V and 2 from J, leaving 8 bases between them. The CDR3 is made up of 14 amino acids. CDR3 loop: CASSLRAITDTQYF. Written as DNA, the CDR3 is TGTGCCAGCAGCTTAAGGGCAATCACAGATACGCAGTATTTT.

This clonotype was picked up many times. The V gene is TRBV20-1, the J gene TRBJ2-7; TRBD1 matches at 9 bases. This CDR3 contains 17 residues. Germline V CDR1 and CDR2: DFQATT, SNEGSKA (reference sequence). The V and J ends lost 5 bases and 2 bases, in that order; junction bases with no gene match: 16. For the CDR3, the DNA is TGCAGTGCTCCCCCAGAGACCTGGACAGGGGTGGCCTACGAGCAGTACTTC. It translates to CSAPPETWTGVAYEQYF.

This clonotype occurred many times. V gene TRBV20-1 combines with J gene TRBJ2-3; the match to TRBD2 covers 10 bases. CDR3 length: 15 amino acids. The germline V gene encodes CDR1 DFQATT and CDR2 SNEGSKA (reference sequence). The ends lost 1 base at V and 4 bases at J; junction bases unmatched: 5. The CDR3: CSARGPAGGADTQYF. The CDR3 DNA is TGCAGTGCTAGAGGCCCAGCGGGGGGGGCAGATACGCAGTATTTT.

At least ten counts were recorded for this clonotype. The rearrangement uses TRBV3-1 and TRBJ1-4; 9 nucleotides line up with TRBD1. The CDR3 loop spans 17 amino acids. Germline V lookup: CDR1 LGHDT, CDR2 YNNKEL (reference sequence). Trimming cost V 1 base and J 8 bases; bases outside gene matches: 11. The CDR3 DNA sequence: TGTGCCAGCAGCCAAGTCACAGGGGGCGCGTCAGTCGAAAAACTGTTTTTT. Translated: CASSQVTGGASVEKLFF. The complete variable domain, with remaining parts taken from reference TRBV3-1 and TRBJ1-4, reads DTAVSQTPKYLVTQMGNDKSIKCEQNLGHDTMYWYKQDSKKFLKIMFSYNNKELIINETVPNRFSPKSPDKAHLNLHINSLELGDSAVYFCASSQVTGGASVEKLFFGSGTQLSVL.

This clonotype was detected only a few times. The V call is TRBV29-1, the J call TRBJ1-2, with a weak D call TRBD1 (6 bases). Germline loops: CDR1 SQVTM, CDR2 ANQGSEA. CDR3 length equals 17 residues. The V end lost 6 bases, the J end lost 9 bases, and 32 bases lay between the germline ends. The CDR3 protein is CSVAGIPWDTEDLSYTF. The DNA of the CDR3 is TGCAGCGTCGCGGGAATACCGTGGGACACCGAGGATTTAAGCTACACCTTC.

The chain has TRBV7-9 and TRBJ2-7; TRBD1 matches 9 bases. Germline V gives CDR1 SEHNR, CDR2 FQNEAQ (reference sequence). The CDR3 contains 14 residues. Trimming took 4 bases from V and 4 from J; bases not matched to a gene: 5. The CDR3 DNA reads TGTGCCAGCAGCTCGGGACAGGGTTTTTACGAGCAGTACTTC. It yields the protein CASSSGQGFYEQYF.

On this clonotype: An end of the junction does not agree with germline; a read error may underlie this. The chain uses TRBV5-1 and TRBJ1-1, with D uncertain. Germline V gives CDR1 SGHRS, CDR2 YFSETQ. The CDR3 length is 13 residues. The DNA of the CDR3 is TGCGCCAGCAGCTTTGGAGTTAACACTGAAGCTTCCTTT. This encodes CASSFGVNTEASF.

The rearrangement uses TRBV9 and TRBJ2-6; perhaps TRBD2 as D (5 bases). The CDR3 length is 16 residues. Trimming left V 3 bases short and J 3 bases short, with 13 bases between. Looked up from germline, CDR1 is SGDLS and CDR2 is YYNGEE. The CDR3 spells CASSARRGYGANVLTF. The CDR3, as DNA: TGTGCCAGCAGCGCGAGGAGAGGGTATGGGGCCAACGTCCTGACTTTC.